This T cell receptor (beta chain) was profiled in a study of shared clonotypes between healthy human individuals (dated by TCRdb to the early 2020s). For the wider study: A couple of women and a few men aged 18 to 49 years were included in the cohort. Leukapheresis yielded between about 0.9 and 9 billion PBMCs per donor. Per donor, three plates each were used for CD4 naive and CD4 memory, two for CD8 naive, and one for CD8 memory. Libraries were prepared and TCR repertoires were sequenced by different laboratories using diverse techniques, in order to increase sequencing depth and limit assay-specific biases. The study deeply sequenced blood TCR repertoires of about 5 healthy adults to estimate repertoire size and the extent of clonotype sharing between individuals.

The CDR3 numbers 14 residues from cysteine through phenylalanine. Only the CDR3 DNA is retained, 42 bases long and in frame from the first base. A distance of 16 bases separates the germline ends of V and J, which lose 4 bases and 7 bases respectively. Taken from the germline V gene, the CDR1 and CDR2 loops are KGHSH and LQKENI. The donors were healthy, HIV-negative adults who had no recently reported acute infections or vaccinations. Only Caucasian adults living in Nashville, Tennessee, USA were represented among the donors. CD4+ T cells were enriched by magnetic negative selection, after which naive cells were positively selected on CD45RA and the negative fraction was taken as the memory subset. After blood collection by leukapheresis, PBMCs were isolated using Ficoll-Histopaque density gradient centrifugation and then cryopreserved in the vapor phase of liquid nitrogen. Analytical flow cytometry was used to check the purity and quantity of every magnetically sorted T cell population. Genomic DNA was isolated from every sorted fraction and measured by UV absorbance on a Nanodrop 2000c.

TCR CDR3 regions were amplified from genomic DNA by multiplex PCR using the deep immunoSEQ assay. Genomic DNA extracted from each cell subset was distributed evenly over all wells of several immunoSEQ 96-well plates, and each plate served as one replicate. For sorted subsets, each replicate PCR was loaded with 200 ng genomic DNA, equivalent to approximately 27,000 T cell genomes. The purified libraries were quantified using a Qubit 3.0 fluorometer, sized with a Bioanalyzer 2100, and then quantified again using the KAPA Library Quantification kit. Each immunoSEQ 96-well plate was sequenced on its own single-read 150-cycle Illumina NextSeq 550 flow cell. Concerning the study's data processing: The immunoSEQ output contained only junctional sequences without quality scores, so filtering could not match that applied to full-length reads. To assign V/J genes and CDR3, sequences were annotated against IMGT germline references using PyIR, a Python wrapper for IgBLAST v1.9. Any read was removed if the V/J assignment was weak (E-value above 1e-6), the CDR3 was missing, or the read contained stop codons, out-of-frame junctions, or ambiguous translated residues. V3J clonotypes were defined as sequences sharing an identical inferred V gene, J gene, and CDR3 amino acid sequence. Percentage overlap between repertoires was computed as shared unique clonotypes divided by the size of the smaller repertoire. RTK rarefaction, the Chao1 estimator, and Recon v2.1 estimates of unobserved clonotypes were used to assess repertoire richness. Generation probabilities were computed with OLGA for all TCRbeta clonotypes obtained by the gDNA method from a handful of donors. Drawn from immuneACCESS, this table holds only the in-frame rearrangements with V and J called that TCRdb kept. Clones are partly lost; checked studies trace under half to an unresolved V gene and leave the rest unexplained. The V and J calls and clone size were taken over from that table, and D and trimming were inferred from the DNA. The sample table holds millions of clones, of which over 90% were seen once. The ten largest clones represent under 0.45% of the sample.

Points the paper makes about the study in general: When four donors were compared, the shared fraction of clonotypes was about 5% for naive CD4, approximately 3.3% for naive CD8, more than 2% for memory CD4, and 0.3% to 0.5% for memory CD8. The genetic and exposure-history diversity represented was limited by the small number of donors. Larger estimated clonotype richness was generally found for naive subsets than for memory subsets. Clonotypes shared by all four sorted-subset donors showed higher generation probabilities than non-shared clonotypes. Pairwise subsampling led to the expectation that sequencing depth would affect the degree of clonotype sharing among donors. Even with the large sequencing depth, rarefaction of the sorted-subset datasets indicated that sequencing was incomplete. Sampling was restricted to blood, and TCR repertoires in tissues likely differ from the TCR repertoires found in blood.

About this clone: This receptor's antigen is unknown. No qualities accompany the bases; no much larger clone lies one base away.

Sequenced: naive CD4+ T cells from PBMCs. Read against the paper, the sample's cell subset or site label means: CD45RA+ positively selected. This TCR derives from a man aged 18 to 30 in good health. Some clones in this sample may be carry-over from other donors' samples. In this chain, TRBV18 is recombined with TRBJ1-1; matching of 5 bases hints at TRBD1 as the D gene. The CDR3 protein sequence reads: CASSLMGPGNEAFF. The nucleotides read TGTGCCAGCTCACTAATGGGTCCAGGGAATGAAGCTTTCTTT. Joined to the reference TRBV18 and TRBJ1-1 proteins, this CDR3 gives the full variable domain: NAGVMQNPRHLVRRRGQEARLRCSPMKGHSHVYWYRQLPEEGLKFMVYLQKENIIDESGMPKERFSAEFPKEGPSILRIQQVVRGDSAAYFCASSLMGPGNEAFFGQGTRLTVV.